A selection of T cell receptor beta chains follows, all from one sample in a study of response to subunit inactivated influenza vaccine. Via MiXCR, TCRdb re-called the RT-PCR reads, giving one row per CDR3 protein. The repertoire holds around 580,000 distinct CDR3 sequences, 12% seen once, with approximately 10% in the top ten. Sequenced here: PBMCs from blood, sampled on the day of vaccination. The receptors were gathered from a man aged 45-60 years who received an inactivated influenza vaccine. The CDR3 runs from the conserved cysteine through the conserved F or W. D genes are given only for firm matches. Clone size is given for some rows only: seen once, a few or many times, or a class if the clone is expanded.

j_gene	v_gene	d_gene	abundance	CDR3nt	CDR3aa
TRBJ1-6	TRBV5-1	-	many	TGCGCCAGCAGCTTGGGGGGGGCATCACCCCTCCACTTT	CASSLGGASPLHF
TRBJ1-2	TRBV29-1	-	few	TGCAGCGTTGATCAGGTGACTAACTATGGCTACACCTTC	CSVDQVTNYGYTF
TRBJ2-3	TRBV11-2	-	-	TGTGCCAGCAGCACCCTAGCCCCCACTTGGGATACGCAGTATTTT	CASSTLAPTWDTQYF
TRBJ1-5	TRBV6-1	-	many	TGTGCCAGCAGTGAAGCAGGGACCCTCTATCAGCCCCAGCATTTT	CASSEAGTLYQPQHF
TRBJ1-1	TRBV20-1	TRBD1	-	TGCAGTGCTAGAGACCTACAGGGGCTTGAAGCTTTCTTT	CSARDLQGLEAFF
TRBJ2-1	TRBV5-6	-	-	TGTGCCAGCAGAAGGCAGGGGGGAGGTGAGCAGTTCTTC	CASRRQGGGEQFF
TRBJ2-1	TRBV10-1	TRBD2	-	TGCGCCAGCAGTGAGTCGGTCCTACTAGCGGGGAAGAATGAGCAGTTCTTC	CASSESVLLAGKNEQFF
TRBJ1-1	TRBV27	-	few	TGTGCCAGCAGTGCGACATGGAATGTGAACACTGAAGCTTTCTTT	CASSATWNVNTEAFF
TRBJ2-7	TRBV10-2	TRBD2	few	TGCGCCAGCAACGTATTAGCGGGTCGGTACGAGCAGTACTTC	CASNVLAGRYEQYF
TRBJ1-4	TRBV30	-	-	TGTGCCTGGAGGTGGGGGGGCTTGACTGCAACTAATGAAAAACTGTTTTTT	CAWRWGGLTATNEKLFF
TRBJ2-7	TRBV20-1	TRBD1	-	TGCAGTGCTGACACCGTGGGACAGCACTACGAGCAGTACTTC	CSADTVGQHYEQYF